This T cell receptor beta chain derives from a study of T cell responses to AZD1222 COVID-19 vaccine (dated by TCRdb to the early 2020s). For the wider study: Because spike-specific TCR depth and breadth did not differ between the two schedules, AZD1222 recipients who got a second dose at roughly 4 weeks were pooled with those who got a second dose at roughly 12 weeks. TCR sequencing was performed for 233 trial participants, of whom 200 to 210 were given two doses of AZD1222 and around 25 were given two doses of MenACWY control vaccine. Trial participants were enrolled into age subgroups of 18-55, 56-69 and 70-plus years, which contained around 150, 28 and 57 TCR-sequenced participants, respectively.

The CDR3 regions of human TCRbeta chains were subjected to immunosequencing. The published analysis was carried out like this. TCRs in the repertoires were matched against a reference library of SARS-CoV-2-specific TCRs that had been generated with the MIRA antigen-specificity platform. Breadth meant the fraction of unique TCRs that were SARS-CoV-2-associated, whereas depth meant the fraction of total T cells that were SARS-CoV-2-associated. Using the MIRA data, each spike-specific TCR was assigned both to the spike region to which the TCR was reactive and to a CD4 or CD8 class. Log10-transformed breadth and depth values were compared by one-way ANOVA with Sidak's multiple comparisons tests. This is the immuneACCESS table as TCRdb keeps it, with only in-frame sequences that have V and J called. A part of the clones is gone; compared with another copy, unresolved V genes explain less than half, and the rest is unexplained. V and J calls and clone size are copied from that table; D and trimming were computed from the DNA. The sample data list 80,000 or so clones, and nearly 90% of these were observed just once. Approximately 1.6% of the sample rests with the top ten.

Overall results and qualifications from the work: The 56-69-year group was small, and its depth increase did not reach significance, likely because of low power. Nearly half of unique spike-specific TCRs reportedly recognized epitopes outside regions mutated in the B.1.351 and B.1.1.7 variants. Participants were mostly white British, with more females than males. The authors suggested clonal diversity may have been underestimated. After two AZD1222 doses, spike-specific TCR breadth and depth were significantly higher than at day 0 and than in MenACWY recipients. Only a handful of AZD1222 recipients were SARS-CoV-2 seropositive at baseline, limiting conclusions about previously exposed vaccinees. Because no day 14 peak-response samples were available, the repertoires could be characterized only after the peak T cell response. The vaccine-associated CD4 TCRs covered the entire spike protein, and the dominant responses fell in regions 160-218 and 743-854.

The meaning of the sample's time point label: baseline before first vaccination. Samples from vaccinated people were obtained from the UK trials COV001 and COV002, which included a single-blind randomized controlled phase 2/3 trial of AZD1222 (ChAdOx1 nCoV-19) in healthy adults. Trial participant PBMC samples were collected at day 0 and day 28 after the second dose for TCRbeta chain sequencing. The CDR1 and CDR2 encoded by the germline V gene (reference sequence) are DFQATT and SNEGSKA. Taken from cysteine to phenylalanine, the CDR3 has 15 residues. Only the CDR3 DNA is retained, 45 bases long and in frame from the first base. The germline V and J ends show losses of 3 bases and 4 bases respectively, and no gene match explains 7 bases of the junction. Points on this clone: The target of this receptor is not known. The input lacks base qualities; no much larger clone sits a single base away.

The TCR originated in an adult in good health. The chain is made from TRBV20-1 and TRBJ2-7, with 12 bases matching TRBD2. The input for sequencing was peripheral blood, taken on day 0 of AZD1222 vaccination. DNA sequence: TGCAGTGCTAGTACCCCCGGGACTAGCGGGTACGAGCAGTACTTC. This codes for CSASTPGTSGYEQYF.